These T cell receptor beta chains were read from a single sample in a study of a mutant IDH1 vaccine in newly diagnosed glioma. Profiled with immunoSEQ multiplex PCR; TCRdb holds only in-frame clones, not every one. This sample has 30,000 to 40,000 clones; around 81% occur once, and the top ten carry 4% to 6%. The antigens these receptors bind are not known. The sample in question was PBMCs, obtained from a glioma patient whose treatment included an IDH1 peptide vaccine. The receptors derive from a man aged 40-55 years with glioma. Each CDR3 is given with its conserved first and last residue. A D gene is named only where the DNA matches it firmly. The listing skips clone size in some rows; elsewhere it reads once, few, many or a size class.

>TRBD1|TRBV28|TRBJ2-4|NA
CASSSPGQGNIQYF
TGTGCCAGCAGTTCGCCCGGACAGGGAAACATTCAGTACTTC
>TRBD2|TRBV10-3|TRBJ2-3|NA
CASLAGGTDTQYF
TGTGCCAGCCTAGCGGGAGGGACAGATACGCAGTATTTT
>NA|TRBV7-2|TRBJ2-1|NA
CASSLRSVYSEQFF
TGTGCCAGCAGCTTACGGAGCGTATACAGTGAGCAGTTCTTC
>TRBD1|TRBV10-3|TRBJ1-2|once
CAISAGGQGAYGYTF
TGTGCCATCAGTGCCGGGGGACAGGGGGCATATGGCTACACCTTC
>TRBD1|TRBV7-2|TRBJ2-7|NA
CASSQRTGLYEQYF
TGTGCCAGCAGCCAGCGGACAGGTCTTTACGAGCAGTACTTC
>NA|TRBV30|TRBJ2-5|NA
CAWSLPLLAFTQYF
TGTGCCTGGAGCCTCCCCCTACTAGCTTTCACCCAGTACTTC
>NA|TRBV5-6|TRBJ2-5|NA
CASSSTTGGAFGQYF
TGTGCCAGCAGCTCGACCACAGGGGGGGCTTTTGGCCAGTACTTC
>TRBD1|TRBV5-6|TRBJ2-1|NA
CASSSRDRVERGNEQFF
TGTGCCAGCAGCTCCAGGGACAGGGTTGAGAGAGGGAATGAGCAGTTCTTC
>TRBD1|TRBV7-6|TRBJ1-1|NA
CASSAGQMNTEAFF
TGTGCCAGCAGCGCGGGACAGATGAACACTGAAGCTTTCTTT
>TRBD2|TRBV5-1|TRBJ2-7|once
CASSLLAGQSSYEQYF
TGCGCCAGCAGCCTTCTAGCGGGCCAGAGCTCCTACGAGCAGTACTTC
>TRBD2|TRBV2|TRBJ2-7|few
CASSDGPGGPYEQYF
TGTGCCAGCAGTGACGGTCCGGGAGGGCCCTACGAGCAGTACTTC
>TRBD1|TRBV6-1|TRBJ2-6|NA
CASSEKWGQGSLSRANVLTF
TGTGCCAGCAGTGAAAAATGGGGACAGGGCTCGTTAAGTAGGGCCAACGTCCTGACTTTC
>NA|TRBV9|TRBJ2-5|few
CASSVGLGQETQYF
TGTGCCAGCAGCGTAGGACTGGGGCAAGAGACCCAGTACTTC
>NA|TRBV15|TRBJ1-5|few
CATSGFGTLYSNQPQHF
TGTGCCACCAGCGGATTCGGGACCCTTTATAGCAATCAGCCCCAGCATTTT
>TRBD1|TRBV7-8|TRBJ1-4|NA
CASSPHPGQGLNEKLFF
TGTGCCAGCAGCCCCCACCCCGGACAGGGTCTAAATGAAAAACTGTTTTTT
>NA|TRBV2|TRBJ2-6|NA
CAGHSLRGLNVLTF
TGTGCCGGTCACAGCCTCAGGGGCCTCAACGTCCTGACTTTC
>NA|TRBV21-1|TRBJ2-7|NA
CASRVTSGYEQYF
TGTGCCAGCAGGGTGACTAGCGGCTACGAGCAGTACTTC
>TRBD1|TRBV30|TRBJ1-5|NA
CAWSVLRQGDQPQHF
TGTGCCTGGAGTGTTCTGAGACAGGGCGATCAGCCCCAGCATTTT
>TRBD2|TRBV5-4|TRBJ2-1|NA
CASSLTSGGNNEQFF
TGTGCCAGCAGCTTGACTAGCGGGGGGAACAATGAGCAGTTCTTC
>NA|TRBV5-1|TRBJ1-4|NA
CASSWTSSTNEKLFF
TGCGCCAGCAGCTGGACCTCCTCAACTAATGAAAAACTGTTTTTT
>TRBD1|TRBV19|TRBJ1-1|NA
CASSSSGGVNTEAFF
TGTGCCAGTAGTTCTTCAGGGGGCGTGAACACTGAAGCTTTCTTT
>TRBD1|TRBV6-5|TRBJ1-1|NA
CASSRQGRNTEAFF
TGTGCCAGCAGTCGACAGGGGCGAAACACTGAAGCTTTTTTT
>NA|TRBV7-9|TRBJ1-2|NA
CASSLTGSSAF
TGTGCCAGCAGCTTAACAGGGAGTTCGGCCTTC
>NA|TRBV20-1|TRBJ2-1|NA
CSARNYNEQFF
TGCAGTGCTAGAAACTACAATGAGCAGTTCTTC
>NA|TRBV7-2|TRBJ1-5|NA
CASSLRGSNQPQHF
TGTGCCAGCAGCCTCAGAGGCAGCAATCAGCCCCAGCATTTT
>TRBD1|TRBV6-6|TRBJ1-5|once
CASIPTGNSNQPQHF
TGTGCCAGCATTCCGACAGGGAATAGCAATCAGCCCCAGCATTTT
>NA|TRBV29-1|TRBJ2-7|NA
CSVTRLGQEQYF
TGCAGCGTCACCCGTTTGGGGCAGGAGCAGTACTTC
>NA|TRBV4-3|TRBJ2-1|NA
CASSQFTTGGSEQFF
TGCGCCAGCAGCCAATTCACCACAGGAGGCTCGGAGCAGTTCTTC
>TRBD2|TRBV5-4|TRBJ2-3|NA
CASSLDGGGTDTQYF
TGTGCCAGCAGCTTGGATGGGGGGGGCACAGATACGCAGTATTTT
>NA|TRBV7-3|TRBJ2-5|NA
CASSRGSGGGLQETQYF
TGTGCCAGCAGCAGAGGGTCCGGGGGAGGACTCCAAGAGACCCAGTACTTC
>NA|TRBV9|TRBJ2-5|NA
CASSVAVGETQYF
TGTGCCAGCAGCGTAGCCGTTGGAGAGACCCAGTACTTC
>NA|TRBV30|TRBJ1-5|NA
CAWSLGGEGQPQHF
TGTGCCTGGAGTCTCGGAGGGGAGGGTCAGCCCCAGCATTTT